These 27 T cell receptor beta chains were sequenced from one sample in a study of T cell changes during pregnancy in multiple sclerosis. Using immunoSEQ multiplex PCR, the repertoire was profiled, and TCRdb retains in-frame clones only, with some absent. The sample yields approximately 25,000 clones, 88% seen once. This sample comprised CD4+ T cells from peripheral blood mononuclear cells, obtained in the first trimester of pregnancy. These receptors all stem from a female donor in good health, enrolled as a control in a pregnancy study.

This clone occurred once. This sequence joins TRBV19 and TRBJ1-1, with no clear D. Germline V lookup: CDR1 LNHDA, CDR2 SQIVND (reference sequence). The CDR3 is 14 residues long. V dropped 3 bases and J dropped 1 base, with 9 bases sitting between them. The CDR3 is CASSMGIGNTEAFF. The CDR3 nucleotides read TGTGCCAGTAGTATGGGCATCGGGAACACTGAAGCTTTCTTT.

The V call is TRBV29-1, the J call TRBJ1-2, with D unclear. The CDR3 is made up of 12 amino acids. Germline assignment: CDR1 SQVTM and CDR2 ANQGSEA. V lost 5 bases and J 2 bases, leaving 9 bases between the germline ends. CDR3 in amino acids: CSVYTENYGYTF. The CDR3 DNA sequence: TGCAGCGTTTACACAGAAAACTATGGCTACACCTTC.

The chain has TRBV7-8 and TRBJ2-3; D gene unclear. The CDR3 totals 14 residues. With 5 bases removed from V and 0 bases from J, the gap between germline ends came to 9 bases. Germline assignment: CDR1 SGHVS and CDR2 FQNEAQ. The CDR3 loop is CASSPLQSTDTQYF. The DNA for the CDR3 is TGTGCCAGCAGCCCATTACAGAGCACAGATACGCAGTATTTT.

This chain joins TRBV7-6 and TRBJ2-5; D is unclear. V gave up 4 bases and J gave up 2 bases, with 11 bases separating them. Germline V gives CDR1 SGHVS, CDR2 FNYEAQ. The CDR3 runs 14 residues. For the CDR3, the DNA is TGTGCCAGCAGCTCCTTATACGGTCAAGAGACCCAGTACTTC. Translating gives CASSSLYGQETQYF. The variable domain in full, completed from reference TRBV7-6 and TRBJ2-5, reads GAGVSQSPRYKVTKRGQDVALRCDPISGHVSLYWYRQALGQGPEFLTYFNYEAQQDKSGLPNDRFSAERPEGSISTLTIQRTEQRDSAMYRCASSSLYGQETQYFGPGTRLLVL.

This sequence joins TRBV19 and TRBJ1-1, with a weak D call TRBD1 (5 bases). Germline assignment: CDR1 LNHDA and CDR2 SQIVND (reference sequence). With 6 bases removed from V and 8 bases from J, the gap between germline ends came to 25 bases. This CDR3 spans 16 amino acids. The CDR3 region is CASREWGGGPAEEAFF. CDR3 coding DNA: TGTGCCAGTAGGGAATGGGGGGGAGGGCCGGCTGAAGAAGCTTTCTTT.

The chain recombines TRBV5-1 with TRBJ2-1; 9 nucleotides match TRBD2. The germline V gene encodes CDR1 SGHRS and CDR2 YFSETQ. J lost 5 bases, V lost 1 base, and 7 bases had no gene match. The CDR3 loop spans 16 amino acids. CDR3 in amino acids: CASSLWSSGGHNEQFF. The DNA of the CDR3 is TGCGCCAGCAGCTTGTGGAGTAGCGGGGGCCACAATGAGCAGTTCTTC.

This chain uses TRBV30 with TRBJ2-6, with D possibly TRBD1 on 6 matching bases. Germline V CDR1 and CDR2: GTSNPN, SVGIG (reference sequence). The CDR3 is made up of 13 amino acids. V was shortened by 7 bases and J by 2 bases, with 9 bases between the two germline ends. The CDR3 protein is CASNRAGANVLTF. The CDR3 DNA follows: TGTGCCTCTAACAGGGCTGGGGCCAACGTCCTGACTTTC.

The chain carries TRBV5-6 and TRBJ2-7; D is possibly TRBD2 (5 bases). This CDR3 comprises 16 residues. Per the germline V gene, CDR1 is SGHDT and CDR2 is YYEEEE. The germline V and J ends were trimmed by 4 bases and 7 bases, with 24 bases remaining between them. CDR3 protein: CASSTSRINRGREQYF. The DNA for the CDR3 is TGTGCCAGCAGCACCTCTAGGATCAATCGGGGTCGGGAGCAGTACTTC. The full variable domain, its missing parts supplied by reference TRBV5-6 and TRBJ2-7, is DAGVTQSPTHLIKTRGQQVTLRCSPKSGHDTVSWYQQALGQGPQFIFQYYEEEERQRGNFPDRFSGHQFPNYSSELNVNALLLGDSALYLCASSTSRINRGREQYFGPGTRLTVT.

This CDR3 is CASSFGDRKETQYF. The CDR3 DNA is TGTGCCAGCAGCTTCGGGGACAGGAAAGAGACCCAGTACTTC. The chain combines TRBV7-2 with TRBJ2-5, with 8 nucleotides matching TRBD1. CDR1 is SGHTA, CDR2 FQGNSA, per germline. The V and J ends lost 3 bases and 3 bases, in that order; junction bases with no gene match: 3. There are 14 residues in the CDR3.

This chain links TRBV28 with TRBJ2-2, with a weak D call TRBD1 (5 bases). Trimming removed 5 bases at V and 6 bases at J, with 16 bases between. Germline V lookup: CDR1 MDHEN, CDR2 SYDVKM. This CDR3 comprises 15 residues. The CDR3 nucleotides read TGTGCCAGCAGTCCCCTGAAGGGGCGCGCCGGGGAGCTGTTTTTT. Translating it yields CASSPLKGRAGELFF.

The chain links TRBV19 to TRBJ2-1, with D uncertain. Germline V gives CDR1 LNHDA, CDR2 SQIVND (reference sequence). This CDR3 has 16 amino acids. V was pared by 6 bases and J by 6 bases, with 21 bases between. The CDR3 reads CASSLPLVIRTNEQFF. In DNA, the CDR3 is TGTGCCAGTAGCCTGCCCCTAGTAATAAGAACCAATGAGCAGTTCTTC.

The chain employs TRBV10-3 and TRBJ2-7, with 8 bases fitting TRBD2. Trimming removed 10 bases from V and 6 bases from J; junction bases left unmatched: 11. Germline loops: CDR1 ENHRY, CDR2 SYGVKD. This CDR3 comprises 13 residues. CDR3 protein: CATIAGSLTEQYF. In DNA, the CDR3 is TGTGCCACCATAGCGGGGTCCTTGACCGAGCAGTACTTC.

The chain combines TRBV5-1 with TRBJ2-3; D may be TRBD1 (6 bases). Germline V CDR1 and CDR2: SGHRS, YFSETQ. The CDR3 loop spans 13 amino acids. Trimming cost V 4 bases and J 5 bases, with 11 bases left between them. In nucleotides, the CDR3 is TGCGCCAGCAGCCGGGAAGGGGGAGATACGCAGTATTTT. Its translation is CASSREGGDTQYF.

The chain uses TRBV30 and TRBJ2-7; a weak D match, TRBD2 (5 bases). CDR3 length: 12 residues. Per the germline V gene, CDR1 is GTSNPN and CDR2 is SVGIG (reference sequence). V lost 0 bases to trimming and J lost 5 bases, with 8 bases between them. The CDR3 region is CAWSVLGNEQYF. DNA for the CDR3: TGTGCCTGGAGTGTACTAGGGAACGAGCAGTACTTC.

This chain uses TRBV9 with TRBJ2-1; TRBD2 aligns across 14 bases. Trimming at V came to 3 bases and at J to 0 bases, leaving 20 bases not matched to a gene. The germline V gene encodes CDR1 SGDLS and CDR2 YYNGEE. This CDR3 region has 23 residues. The CDR3 sequence is CASSAHFGTSGGTRTSSYNEQFF. DNA of the CDR3: TGTGCCAGCAGCGCCCATTTCGGGACTAGCGGGGGCACGCGAACCAGCTCCTACAATGAGCAGTTCTTC.

The genes are TRBV18 and TRBJ2-7; 7 nucleotides align to TRBD1. This CDR3 is built from 14 residues. Germline V CDR1 and CDR2: KGHSH, LQKENI. Trimming cost V 4 bases and J 3 bases; bases outside gene matches: 6. CDR3 amino acids: CASSRQGFGYEQYF. For the CDR3, the DNA is TGTGCCAGCTCACGACAGGGTTTCGGCTACGAGCAGTACTTC.

The chain combines TRBV6-5 with TRBJ1-2; 7 bases agree with TRBD1. This CDR3 has 13 amino acids. CDR1 is MNHEY, CDR2 SVGAGI, per germline. V was clipped by 2 bases and J by 7 bases; unmatched bases: 4. The CDR3 bases are TGTGCCAGCAGTTACCCAGACAGGGTTGGCTACACCTTC. Amino acids: CASSYPDRVGYTF.

The chain combines TRBV6-5 with TRBJ1-1, with a weak D call TRBD1 (6 bases). V dropped 2 bases and J dropped 5 bases, with 12 bases sitting between them. The CDR3 totals 14 residues. Germline V lookup: CDR1 MNHEY, CDR2 SVGAGI. CDR3 nucleotides: TGTGCCAGCAGTTACCTCACAGGGCAGACTGAAGCTTTCTTT. Translated: CASSYLTGQTEAFF.

In this sample, this clone turned up a few times. A junction end diverges from the germline sequence, so it may reflect a read error. This rearrangement joins TRBV7-7 to TRBJ2-2, with D tentatively TRBD2 (6 bases). The CDR3 has 15 residues. In germline, CDR1 is SSHAT, CDR2 FNYEAQ (reference sequence). The CDR3 is CASSSGLPNTGELFF. The CDR3 DNA sequence: TGTGCTAGCAGCTCGGGACTGCCGAACACCGGGGAGCTGTTTTTT.

This clone was counted a few times. This sequence joins TRBV2 and TRBJ1-4, with 7 bases aligning to TRBD1. The CDR3 has 14 residues. V lost 3 bases, J lost 8 bases, and 6 bases stayed unmatched. The germline V gene encodes CDR1 SNHLY and CDR2 FYNNEI. CDR3 amino acids: CASSDHRGLEKLFF. In nucleotides, the CDR3 is TGTGCCAGCAGTGATCACAGGGGATTAGAAAAACTGTTTTTT.

This clone appeared once. The chain joins TRBV2 to TRBJ2-2, with 10 positions matching TRBD2. The germline V gene has CDR1 SNHLY and CDR2 FYNNEI. This CDR3 region has 15 residues. V shed 5 bases and J 3 bases; nucleotides not matched to a gene: 3. The CDR3 sequence is CASSLAGGHTGELFF. The DNA of the CDR3 is TGTGCCAGCAGTTTAGCGGGGGGACACACCGGGGAGCTGTTTTTT.

This clone was recorded a few times. This chain joins TRBV5-6 and TRBJ1-1; TRBD1 matches 7 bases. The ends lost 4 bases at V and 8 bases at J; junction bases unmatched: 5. The germline V gene encodes CDR1 SGHDT and CDR2 YYEEEE. The CDR3 runs to 12 residues. CDR3 coding DNA: TGTGCCAGCAGCAGACCGACAGGGGAAGCTTTCTTT. It is translated as CASSRPTGEAFF. Complete variable domain (other parts from reference TRBV5-6 and TRBJ1-1): DAGVTQSPTHLIKTRGQQVTLRCSPKSGHDTVSWYQQALGQGPQFIFQYYEEEERQRGNFPDRFSGHQFPNYSSELNVNALLLGDSALYLCASSRPTGEAFFGQGTRLTVV.

V usage is TRBV11-2 and J usage is TRBJ2-1; D is possibly TRBD1 (5 bases). CDR1 and CDR2 (germline): SGHAT, FQNNGV. This CDR3 has 18 residues. The V end lost 2 bases, the J end lost 3 bases, and 20 bases lay between the germline ends. The DNA of the CDR3 is TGTGCCAGCAGCTTATCAACACGAGGTACAGGACGCTACAATGAGCAGTTCTTC. Protein: CASSLSTRGTGRYNEQFF. Using reference TRBV11-2 and TRBJ2-1 for the parts outside the CDR3, the full variable domain is EAGVAQSPRYKIIEKRQSVAFWCNPISGHATLYWYQQILGQGPKLLIQFQNNGVVDDSQLPKDRFSAERLKGVDSTLKIQPAKLEDSAVYLCASSLSTRGTGRYNEQFFGPGTRLTVL.

This clone has just one count. This sequence joins TRBV5-6 and TRBJ1-2; the match to TRBD1 covers 7 bases. The CDR3 consists of 16 residues. In germline, CDR1 is SGHDT, CDR2 YYEEEE. Trimming cost V 3 bases and J 0 bases; bases outside gene matches: 8. CDR3 in amino acids: CASSWSRDRSNYGYTF. CDR3 in DNA: TGTGCCAGCAGCTGGAGCCGGGACAGATCTAACTATGGCTACACCTTC.

The chain is built from TRBV7-9 and TRBJ1-4; 10 positions agree with TRBD1. The junction had 7 bases not matched to a gene; V was cut back by 1 base and J by 2 bases. The CDR3 is 18 residues long. CDR1 is SEHNR and CDR2 is FQNEAQ in the germline V gene (reference sequence). CDR3 amino acids: CASSLGGQGTSTNEKLFF. The CDR3 coding sequence is TGTGCCAGCAGCTTAGGGGGACAGGGGACTTCGACTAATGAAAAACTGTTTTTT.

V and J are TRBV7-8 and TRBJ2-7; TRBD1 matches at 10 bases. The CDR3 totals 16 residues. Trimming took 6 bases from V and 5 from J; bases not matched to a gene: 13. Germline values: CDR1 SGHVS, CDR2 FQNEAQ. The chain's CDR3 is CASRLTPGQGRDEQYF. The CDR3 DNA reads TGTGCCAGCAGACTCACTCCGGGACAGGGGAGAGACGAGCAGTACTTC.

The chain recombines TRBV5-4 with TRBJ1-5; 9 nucleotides match TRBD1. Germline V gene sequence: CDR1 SGHNT, CDR2 YYREEE (reference sequence). This CDR3 is built from 16 residues. The J segment lost 3 bases and the V segment lost 4 bases, leaving 8 bases of the junction unmatched. CDR3 sequence (DNA): TGTGCCAGCAGCATACCGGACAGGGGAAACAATCAGCCCCAGCATTTT. This gives the protein CASSIPDRGNNQPQHF.